The 14 T cell receptor beta chains below all came from one sample that was sequenced in a study of cytomegalovirus exposure and HLA in healthy donors. The PCR used 60 Vbeta and 13 Jbeta primers. Profiling relied on immunoSEQ multiplex PCR, and the TCRdb table lists in-frame clones only, not all of them. Here the sample spans tens of thousands of clones, 65% to 75% being singletons. The sample was PBMCs. The source of these receptors is a man aged 25-45 years in good health and CMV-seropositive.

The table lists this clone with a count of one. This chain connects TRBV6-6 to TRBJ2-7, with D possibly matching TRBD2 (7 bases). This CDR3 comprises 15 residues. Deletions cut 0 bases from V and 2 bases from J, with 11 bases between. Germline V lookup: CDR1 MNHNY, CDR2 SVGAGI (reference sequence). This CDR3 reads CASSYSGGGTYEQYF. Here the CDR3 DNA reads TGTGCCAGCAGTTACTCGGGAGGGGGGACCTACGAGCAGTACTTC.

The chain uses TRBV6-1 and TRBJ2-7; TRBD2 matches at 9 bases. V lost 9 bases and J lost 2; bases outside the gene matches: 8. This CDR3 comprises 14 residues. Per germline, CDR1 MNHNS and CDR2 SASEGT. CDR3 DNA: TGTGCCAGTGATTTAGCGGGGGCCACCTACGAGCAGTACTTC. This sequence encodes CASDLAGATYEQYF.

The CDR3 region is CASSQDLGGVPYEQYF. DNA for the CDR3: TGTGCCAGCAGCCAAGACTTGGGAGGGGTCCCCTACGAGCAGTACTTC. The rearrangement joins TRBV4-2 to TRBJ2-5; 7 bases are a match to TRBD2. With the DNA end fitting TRBJ2-7 better, the J assignment may be wrong. The CDR3 contains 16 residues. Germline-derived CDR1 and CDR2 are LGHNA and YNFKEQ.

The chain has TRBV7-9 and TRBJ1-3, with D possibly being TRBD1 (6 bases). Germline loops: CDR1 SEHNR, CDR2 FQNEAQ (reference sequence). Trimming shortened V by 5 bases and J by 1 base, and 12 bases separated the two germline ends. The CDR3 is made up of 15 amino acids. The DNA of the CDR3 is TGTGCCAGCAGCCAGCATACAGGGTCTGGAAACACCATATATTTT. Translation gives CASSQHTGSGNTIYF.

This chain connects TRBV7-7 to TRBJ2-5; 9 bases are a match to TRBD2. There are 15 residues in the CDR3. V shed 1 base and J 3 bases; nucleotides not matched to a gene: 3. The germline CDR1 and CDR2 sequences are SSHAT and FNYEAQ (reference sequence). CDR3 DNA: TGTGCCAGCAGCTTAGGGCTAGCGGGGAAAGAGACCCAGTACTTC. This encodes CASSLGLAGKETQYF.

This clone has more than one count but fewer than ten. The rearrangement joins TRBV4-1 to TRBJ1-2; 11 bases line up with TRBD1. J gave up 11 bases and V 1 base, and 3 bases lay outside the gene matches. In germline, CDR1 is MGHRA, CDR2 YSYEKL. CDR3 size: 13 residues. The CDR3 region has the DNA TGCGCCAGCAGCCAAGGGACAGGGGGCAGGTACACCTTC. This codes for CASSQGTGGRYTF.

This clone came up a few times. The CDR3 DNA reads TGCGCCAGCAGCGGGCAGGACAGGGGGGACTACGAGCAGTACTTC. This gives the protein CASSGQDRGDYEQYF. J is TRBJ2-7 and V is TRBV5-1; 10 positions match TRBD1. The CDR3 covers 15 residues. The V and J ends lost 4 bases and 3 bases, in that order; junction bases with no gene match: 7. Germline CDR1 and CDR2: SGHRS and YFSETQ.

V gene TRBV5-1 combines with J gene TRBJ1-2, with 8 bases fitting TRBD1. J was trimmed by 5 bases and V by 0 bases; bases with no gene match: 6. Germline CDR1 is SGHRS and CDR2 is YFSETQ. CDR3 length: 15 amino acids. As DNA, the CDR3 is TGCGCCAGCAGCTTGGGGACTGACAGGGGATATGGCTACACCTTC. Encoded protein: CASSLGTDRGYGYTF.

For this clone: Sequence at one end of the junction differs from germline and may be a read error. The gene calls are TRBV29-1 and TRBJ1-1; maybe TRBD1 (5 bases). CDR3 length equals 14 residues. Germline V gene sequence: CDR1 SQVTM, CDR2 ANQGSEA. Written as DNA, the CDR3 is TGCAGCGTAGAAGGGGCAGGGCCGAACACTGAAGCTTTCTTT. It specifies CSVEGAGPNTEAFF.

The V and J genes are TRBV5-1 and TRBJ2-7; D possibly corresponds to TRBD2 (6 bases). The V end was cut by 7 bases, the J end by 6 bases, with 17 bases between. The length of the CDR3 is 13 residues. The V gene's germline CDR1 is SGHRS and CDR2 YFSETQ. The CDR3 coding sequence is TGCGCCAGCGCCAATGGCCCCGGGGGCGAGCAGTACTTC. This codes for CASANGPGGEQYF.

The V gene is TRBV2, the J gene TRBJ1-5, with D perhaps matching TRBD1 (5 bases). With 8 bases removed from V and 0 bases from J, the gap between germline ends came to 17 bases. The CDR3 is made up of 16 amino acids. The germline V gene has CDR1 SNHLY and CDR2 FYNNEI. The CDR3 DNA reads TGTGCCAGCGTGCGGGACCGAGGATATAGCAATCAGCCCCAGCATTTT. Translated: CASVRDRGYSNQPQHF. Full variable domain (remainder filled in from reference TRBV2 and TRBJ1-5): EPEVTQTPSHQVTQMGQEVILRCVPISNHLYFYWYRQILGQKVEFLVSFYNNEISEKSEIFDDQFSVERPDGSNFTLKIRSTKLEDSAMYFCASVRDRGYSNQPQHFGDGTRLSIL.

There are a few counts of this clone. The V and J genes are TRBV28 and TRBJ1-2; maybe TRBD1 (6 bases). The CDR3 has 14 residues. V was clipped by 6 bases and J by 2 bases, with 13 bases between them. The germline CDR1 and CDR2 sequences are MDHEN and SYDVKM. CDR3: CASSTPGTNYGYTF. CDR3 coding DNA: TGTGCCAGCAGCACCCCCGGGACAAACTATGGCTACACCTTC.

In its sample, this clone was seen a few times. The V call is TRBV2, the J call TRBJ1-4, with 9 bases fitting TRBD1. The germline V gene has CDR1 SNHLY and CDR2 FYNNEI. V lost 7 bases and J lost 8; bases outside the gene matches: 5. This CDR3 has 13 residues. The CDR3 spells CASKTGGFEKLFF. For the CDR3, the DNA is TGTGCCAGCAAGACAGGGGGGTTCGAAAAACTGTTTTTT.

This chain links TRBV28 with TRBJ1-2; 10 nucleotides match TRBD1. Germline V gene sequence: CDR1 MDHEN, CDR2 SYDVKM. Unmatched junction bases numbered 6, after V lost 6 bases and J lost 5 bases. The length of the CDR3 is 14 residues. The CDR3 coding sequence is TGTGCCAGCAGAATCCCGGGACAGGGGTATGGCTACACCTTC. It codes for CASRIPGQGYGYTF.